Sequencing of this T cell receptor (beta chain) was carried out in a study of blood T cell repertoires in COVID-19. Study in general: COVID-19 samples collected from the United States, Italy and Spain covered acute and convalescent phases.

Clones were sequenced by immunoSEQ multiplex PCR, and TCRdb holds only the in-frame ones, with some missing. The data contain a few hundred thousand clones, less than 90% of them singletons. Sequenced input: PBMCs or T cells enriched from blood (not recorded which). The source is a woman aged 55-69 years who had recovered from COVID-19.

The CDR3 nucleotides are TGTGCCAGCAGTTACTTCAACGGGGGGGGCAATTCACCCCTCCACTTT. Its protein is CASSYFNGGGNSPLHF. The chain combines TRBV6-2 or TRBV6-3 with TRBJ1-6; D may be TRBD1 (6 bases). This CDR3 comprises 16 residues. The V gene's germline CDR1 is MNHEY and CDR2 SVGEGT. V was clipped by 1 base and J by 7 bases, with 14 bases between them.